This TCR beta chain was captured in a study of blood T cell repertoires in COVID-19 (TCRdb year 2020). General notes on the study: Collaborator samples came from the United States, Italy and Spain and covered acute and convalescent phases of COVID-19. The material from the prospective study consisted of cDNA or gDNA derived from T cells, B-cell-depleted T cells, or PBMCs. Subjects who had been exposed to COVID-19, were actively infected with it, or had recovered from it provided the deeply sampled blood TCRbeta repertoires that made up the dataset. A freely available public database, intended as a resource for researchers studying the immune response to SARS-CoV-2, is where the repertoires were released. Samples came from the ongoing ImmuneRACE study (first 160 participants) plus 1,254 subjects from 6 global collaborators. The sample metadata nearly always contained a de-identified subject ID, COVID-19 status, age in years and sex. Where available, HLA class I and class II types were taken from metadata supplied by the sample provider and were not determined by assay-based typing.

About this clone itself: Which antigen it targets is not known. No much larger clone exists at a distance of one base, and base qualities are not known.

The CDR3 runs 13 residues from the cysteine to the phenylalanine. Just CDR3 DNA is preserved here, 39 bases in frame from base 1. V was cut back by 7 bases and J by 2 bases, leaving a gap of 11 bases between them. The investigation overall reported the following: The amount of clinical and demographic metadata varied by source and participant and was provided uncurated.

TCRbeta CDR3 regions were amplified from genomic DNA by means of the immunoSEQ Assay, a bias-controlled multiplex PCR. Per the original workflow: The number of nucleated cells in each sample was estimated by amplification of reference gene primers within the assay. To quantify the absolute abundance of each unique TCRbeta CDR3 rearrangement, sequence reads were collapsed and filtered. For each sample, productive Simpson clonality was calculated by taking the square root of Simpson's diversity index across productive rearrangements. This immuneACCESS table, as held by TCRdb, lists in-frame sequences with V and J called but not all clones. Of the missing ones, under half trace to an unresolved V gene in checked studies; the others have no known cause. V and J calls plus clone size are reproduced from that table; the DNA served to infer D and trimming. The sample table records roughly 72,000 clones; approximately 85% of these occur just once. Clones ranked in the top ten supply less than 6% of the sample.

The collaborating institutions used their own protocols to collect whole blood in K2EDTA tubes. For TCRbeta analysis, collaborators shipped samples as frozen whole blood, isolated PBMCs, or DNA extracted from either of those sample types. The origin of this receptor is a woman older than 75 with active or convalescent COVID-19. The rearranged segments are TRBV12-3 or TRBV12-4 and TRBJ1-2, with no confident D gene call. Input material: peripheral blood. This receptor carries the CDR3 CASNMPGNYGYTF. The bases are TGTGCCAGCAATATGCCGGGGAACTATGGCTACACCTTC.